These 29 T cell receptor beta chains were sequenced from one sample in a study of T-cell reconstitution after alpha-beta-depleted transplantation in children. Library preparation (for TCRbeta) was performed with unique molecular identifiers. Each CDR3 protein gets one entry after TCRdb re-called the PCR reads with MiXCR. This sample has over 120,000 distinct CDR3 sequences, with 8% to 10% found just once. The sequencing used PBMCs, mostly from graft donor cells, collected 180 days after TCRalphabeta/CD19-depleted stem cell transplant. These receptors were collected from a female patient aged 2-9 years who had a stem cell transplant for congenital amegakaryocytic thrombocytopenia, so the T cells may come from the graft donor.

In its sample, this clonotype was seen many times. The chain combines TRBV11-2 with TRBJ2-3; D ambiguous. With 8 bases removed from V and 3 bases from J, the gap between germline ends came to 9 bases. The CDR3 consists of 12 residues. Germline CDR1 reads SGHAT; CDR2 reads FQNNGV. Here the CDR3 reads CASSKETDTQYF. Here the CDR3 DNA reads TGTGCCAGCTCCAAGGAGACAGATACGCAGTATTTT. Full variable domain (outside the CDR3, taken from reference TRBV11-2 and TRBJ2-3): EAGVAQSPRYKIIEKRQSVAFWCNPISGHATLYWYQQILGQGPKLLIQFQNNGVVDDSQLPKDRFSAERLKGVDSTLKIQPAKLEDSAVYLCASSKETDTQYFGPGTRLTVL.

This clonotype has only a few counts. The chain has TRBV5-6 and TRBJ2-7; D is possibly TRBD1 (6 bases). Trimming took 5 bases from V and 3 from J, leaving 9 bases between them. Per germline, CDR1 SGHDT and CDR2 YYEEEE. The CDR3 totals 12 residues. CDR3 sequence (DNA): TGTGCCAGCAGTCACAGGGTCTACGAGCAGTACTTC. It codes for CASSHRVYEQYF. Drawing the rest from reference TRBV5-6 and TRBJ2-7, the complete variable domain is DAGVTQSPTHLIKTRGQQVTLRCSPKSGHDTVSWYQQALGQGPQFIFQYYEEEERQRGNFPDRFSGHQFPNYSSELNVNALLLGDSALYLCASSHRVYEQYFGPGTRLTVT.

This chain connects TRBV7-8 to TRBJ2-7; 9 nucleotides agree with TRBD2. The V gene end was trimmed by 6 bases and the J gene end by 0 bases; junction bases not matched to a gene: 3. Germline V gene lookup returns CDR1 SGHVS and CDR2 FQNEAQ. The CDR3 contains 14 residues. The CDR3: CASRVAGVSYEQYF. The CDR3, as DNA: TGTGCCAGCAGGGTAGCGGGGGTCTCCTACGAGCAGTACTTC.

This clonotype was detected a few times. The genes are TRBV12-3 or TRBV12-4 and TRBJ2-6, with D possibly TRBD2 on 7 matching bases. V lost 8 bases to trimming and J lost 4 bases, with 21 bases between them. The CDR3 extends over 17 amino acids. CDR3: CASGSGGLAAGANVLTF. The CDR3, as DNA: TGTGCCAGCGGGAGTGGGGGGCTAGCGGCCGGGGCCAACGTCCTGACTTTC.

This clonotype was detected a few times. This CDR3 is CASTTRYGYLQETQYF. The CDR3 DNA reads TGCGCCAGCACCACCCGGTACGGATACTTACAAGAGACCCAGTACTTC. The genes are TRBV5-1 and TRBJ2-5; D is undetermined. The germline CDR1 and CDR2 sequences are SGHRS and YFSETQ. V was cut by 6 bases and J by 2 bases, with 20 bases left in between. The CDR3 is 16 amino acids. The full variable domain, completed using reference TRBV5-1 and TRBJ2-5, is KAGVTQTPRYLIKTRGQQVTLSCSPISGHRSVSWYQQTPGQGLQFLFEYFSETQRNKGNFPGRFSGRQFSNSRSEMNVSTLELGDSALYLCASTTRYGYLQETQYFGPGTRLLVL.

This chain uses TRBV30 with TRBJ2-7; no firm D call. This CDR3 comprises 13 residues. Germline V gene sequence: CDR1 GTSNPN, CDR2 SVGIG (reference sequence). V was shortened by 3 bases and J by 0 bases, with 9 bases between the two germline ends. CDR3 sequence reads: CAWRGRRSYEQYF. CDR3 nucleotides: TGTGCCTGGAGGGGCCGCCGCTCCTACGAGCAGTACTTC. Full variable domain (missing parts from reference TRBV30 and TRBJ2-7): SQTIHQWPATLVQPVGSPLSLECTVEGTSNPNLYWYRQAAGRGLQLLFYSVGIGQISSEVPQNLSASRPQDRQFILSSKKLLLSDSGFYLCAWRGRRSYEQYFGPGTRLTVT.

This clonotype occurred a few times. The chain joins TRBV5-6 to TRBJ1-2; D is uncertain. Trimming cost V 4 bases and J 5 bases, with 9 bases left between them. The germline V gene encodes CDR1 SGHDT and CDR2 YYEEEE. The CDR3 covers 12 residues. The CDR3 sequence: CASSTAGYGYTF. CDR3 coding DNA: TGTGCCAGCAGCACCGCCGGGTATGGCTACACCTTC.

The genes are TRBV15 and TRBJ2-6; D gene ambiguous. Germline V gives CDR1 LNHNV, CDR2 YYDKDF (reference sequence). Trimming stripped 1 base from V and 2 bases from J, with 12 bases between. The CDR3 spans 17 residues. The CDR3: CATSRGALGPGANVLTF. The CDR3 nucleotides are TGTGCCACCAGCAGAGGCGCATTAGGTCCTGGGGCCAACGTCCTGACTTTC.

This clonotype was counted many times. This chain joins TRBV28 and TRBJ1-5; no firm D call. Germline CDR1 is MDHEN and CDR2 is SYDVKM. The CDR3 has 12 amino acids. Trimming pared 2 bases from V and 4 bases from J, leaving 3 bases between. The CDR3 loop reads CASSLLNQPQHF. DNA of the CDR3: TGTGCCAGCAGTTTACTGAATCAGCCCCAGCATTTT.

This chain joins TRBV11-1 and TRBJ1-2; no firm D call. This CDR3 is 12 amino acids long. The germline V and J ends were trimmed by 4 bases and 7 bases, with 10 bases remaining between them. Per germline, CDR1 SGHAT and CDR2 FQDESV (reference sequence). CDR3 bases: TGTGCCAGCAGCTCACCTAGTCGTGGCTACACCTTC. As protein: CASSSPSRGYTF.

Many counts were recorded for this clonotype. The V call is TRBV28, the J call TRBJ1-2; perhaps TRBD1 as D (5 bases). Between the trimmed V and J ends, which lost 3 bases and 7 bases, there was a span of 9 bases. The CDR3 is made up of 12 amino acids. Germline CDR1 and CDR2: MDHEN and SYDVKM. The CDR3: CASSLGGSGYTF. The CDR3 nucleotides read TGTGCCAGCAGTTTGGGGGGGTCTGGCTACACCTTC.

In its sample, this clonotype was seen many times. The CDR3, as DNA: TGTGCCAGCAGTGAAATCCCCGGGACTAGCAAGTATTTT. This sequence encodes CASSEIPGTSKYF. This chain joins TRBV25-1 and TRBJ2-3, with 9 bases aligning to TRBD2. This CDR3 has 13 residues. Per germline, CDR1 MGHDK and CDR2 SYGVNS. With 2 bases clipped from V and 13 bases from J, the junction kept 7 bases outside the gene matches. The whole variable domain, filled in from reference TRBV25-1 and TRBJ2-3, reads EADIYQTPRYLVIGTGKKITLECSQTMGHDKMYWYQQDPGMELHLIHYSYGVNSTEKGDLSSESTVSRIRTEHFPLTLESARPSHTSQYLCASSEIPGTSKYFGPGTRLTVL.

This clonotype was picked up a small number of times. The chain couples TRBV20-1 to TRBJ2-1; 8 nucleotides agree with TRBD2. This CDR3 comprises 16 residues. The junction had 10 bases not matched to a gene; V was cut back by 4 bases and J by 2 bases. Germline values: CDR1 DFQATT, CDR2 SNEGSKA (reference sequence). The CDR3 protein is CSATITTSGTYNEQFF. For the CDR3, the DNA is TGCAGTGCTACAATAACAACTAGCGGTACCTACAATGAGCAGTTCTTC.

This clonotype was found many times. V is TRBV20-1 and J is TRBJ1-6, with D perhaps TRBD1 (5 bases). This CDR3 spans 13 amino acids. Looked up from germline, CDR1 is DFQATT and CDR2 is SNEGSKA (reference sequence). V was trimmed by 3 bases and J by 7 bases, leaving 10 bases between them. DNA for the CDR3: TGCAGTGCTAGCGAGGGGAACAATTCACCCCTCCACTTT. Translation gives CSASEGNNSPLHF.

This clonotype was counted many times. The chain recombines TRBV20-1 with TRBJ1-2; 8 bases line up with TRBD1. The germline V gene has CDR1 DFQATT and CDR2 SNEGSKA (reference sequence). Trimming at V came to 1 base and at J to 3 bases, leaving 4 bases not matched to a gene. The CDR3 extends over 14 amino acids. CDR3 region: CSARVGQDYYGYTF. The CDR3 DNA is TGCAGTGCTAGAGTGGGACAGGACTACTATGGCTACACCTTC.

There are many counts of this clonotype. The chain carries TRBV28 and TRBJ2-2; 7 bases align to TRBD1. CDR1 is MDHEN and CDR2 is SYDVKM in the germline V gene. Losses at the gene ends were 1 base for V and 1 base for J; bases not matched to a gene: 6. The length of the CDR3 is 17 residues. The DNA for the CDR3 is TGTGCCAGCAGTTTATTTAAGTACAGGGGGAACACCGGGGAGCTGTTTTTT. As protein: CASSLFKYRGNTGELFF.

V is TRBV12-3 or TRBV12-4 and J is TRBJ2-3; D unclear. V gave up 3 bases and J gave up 4 bases, with 8 bases separating them. The length of the CDR3 is 13 residues. Here the CDR3 reads CASSFFGADTQYF. The CDR3 nucleotides are TGTGCCAGCAGTTTCTTTGGGGCAGATACGCAGTATTTT.

The table lists this clonotype with many counts. The chain links TRBV7-9 to TRBJ2-1, with no clear D. The CDR3 contains 11 residues. Looked up from germline, CDR1 is SEHNR and CDR2 is FQNEAQ (reference sequence). Between the trimmed V and J ends, which lost 5 bases and 9 bases, there was a span of 8 bases. The CDR3 spells CASSGVVEQFF. The CDR3 DNA reads as TGTGCCAGCAGCGGGGTGGTTGAGCAGTTCTTC.

This clonotype was seen only a few times. The chain carries TRBV7-9 and TRBJ2-7; D is perhaps TRBD1 (5 bases). Germline loops: CDR1 SEHNR, CDR2 FQNEAQ (reference sequence). This CDR3 is 16 amino acids long. Trimming shortened V by 5 bases and J by 3 bases, and 20 bases separated the two germline ends. CDR3 protein: CASSHPRMTVDYEQYF. CDR3 in DNA: TGTGCCAGCAGCCACCCTCGGATGACAGTGGACTACGAGCAGTACTTC.

As concerns this clonotype: A clone one base away is much larger, so this may be a read error. V gene TRBV20-1 combines with J gene TRBJ2-7, with TRBD2 matching over 10 bases. The CDR3 sequence is 14 residues long. Per the germline V gene, CDR1 is DFQATT and CDR2 is SNEGSKA (reference sequence). The CDR3 loop reads CSARGLAGAYDQYF. CDR3 in DNA: TGCAGTGCTCGAGGGCTAGCGGGAGCCTACGACCAGTACTTC.

The rearrangement uses TRBV11-1 and TRBJ2-2; unclear D gene. V was pared by 6 bases and J by 2 bases, with 10 bases between. CDR3 length: 14 amino acids. Germline-derived CDR1 and CDR2 are SGHAT and FQDESV (reference sequence). DNA for the CDR3: TGTGCCAGCAGTTTCCAGGACAACACCGGGGAGCTGTTTTTT. Protein product: CASSFQDNTGELFF.

This clonotype has a count of ten or more. This chain uses TRBV20-1 with TRBJ2-3, with D possibly matching TRBD2 (5 bases). The V gene's germline CDR1 is DFQATT and CDR2 SNEGSKA (reference sequence). Between the trimmed V and J ends, which lost 5 bases and 4 bases, there was a span of 16 bases. The CDR3 has 14 amino acids. The CDR3 sequence is CSAGRETTPDTQYF. The CDR3 region has the DNA TGCAGTGCTGGCCGGGAAACTACACCAGATACGCAGTATTTT.

The rearrangement joins TRBV11-2 to TRBJ1-4; 10 positions agree with TRBD1. CDR1 SGHAT and CDR2 FQNNGV come from the germline V gene. The ends lost 5 bases at V and 8 bases at J; junction bases unmatched: 5. The CDR3 has 14 amino acids. CDR3 in DNA: TGTGCCAGCAGCCGACAGGGGGCATACGAAAAACTGTTTTTT. Residues: CASSRQGAYEKLFF.

This clonotype was counted many times. The chain links TRBV20-1 to TRBJ2-1; D might be TRBD2 (5 bases). Between the trimmed V and J ends, which lost 5 bases and 0 bases, there was a span of 20 bases. The CDR3 is 17 amino acids. The germline V gene has CDR1 DFQATT and CDR2 SNEGSKA (reference sequence). The CDR3 DNA reads TGCAGTGCTCTACAGAGGGATGGACTTAGCTCCTACAATGAGCAGTTCTTC. It is translated as CSALQRDGLSSYNEQFF.

The V gene is TRBV9, the J gene TRBJ1-2; D gene unclear. Per germline, CDR1 SGDLS and CDR2 YYNGEE. Trimming shortened V by 0 bases and J by 3 bases, and 15 bases separated the two germline ends. The CDR3 spans 16 residues. CDR3 sequence (DNA): TGTGCCAGCAGCGTAGTAGGTTCCAGGTTAGACTATGGCTACACCTTC. This translates into CASSVVGSRLDYGYTF.

This clonotype was found a few times. V is TRBV4-2 and J is TRBJ2-5; unclear D gene. CDR1 and CDR2 from the germline V gene are LGHNA and YNFKEQ. V dropped 4 bases and J dropped 1 base, with 7 bases sitting between them. This CDR3 has 13 residues. This chain's CDR3 is CASSPGPQETQYF. The DNA for the CDR3 is TGTGCCAGCAGCCCCGGGCCCCAAGAGACCCAGTACTTC.

The sample holds many counts of this clonotype. The rearrangement uses TRBV20-1 and TRBJ2-7; perhaps TRBD2 as D (6 bases). V gave up 6 bases and J gave up 7 bases, with 22 bases separating them. Germline lookup yields CDR1 DFQATT and CDR2 SNEGSKA (reference sequence). The CDR3 contains 14 residues. The CDR3 sequence: CSARRGVSGWEQYF. CDR3 DNA: TGCAGTGCAAGGCGGGGCGTTTCGGGTTGGGAGCAGTACTTC.

This clonotype has at least ten counts. The chain uses TRBV20-1 and TRBJ1-3; D is undetermined. The CDR3 runs to 14 residues. Per germline, CDR1 DFQATT and CDR2 SNEGSKA (reference sequence). V was clipped by 2 bases and J by 1 base, with 9 bases between them. CDR3 in amino acids: CSARRLGSGNTIYF. The CDR3 coding sequence is TGCAGTGCTAGACGATTGGGTTCTGGAAACACCATATATTTT.

A few counts support this clonotype. The chain has TRBV3-1 and TRBJ2-7; D uncertain. Germline V lookup: CDR1 LGHDT, CDR2 YNNKEL (reference sequence). The germline V and J ends were trimmed by 4 bases and 3 bases, with 10 bases remaining between them. This CDR3 is 13 amino acids long. The CDR3 bases are TGTGCCAGCAGCCCCCCCTCCGGCTACGAGCAGTACTTC. Translation gives CASSPPSGYEQYF.